This TCR beta chain was sequenced for a study of blood T cell repertoires in COVID-19. CDR1 is MNHNS and CDR2 is SASEGT in the germline V gene. The CDR3 has 14 residues. The V and J ends lost 3 bases and 0 bases respectively, with 9 bases between them. Original processing methods: Amplification from reference gene primers served as the basis for estimated nucleated cell counts. Clones were read by immunoSEQ multiplex PCR, and TCRdb kept only the in-frame ones, dropping some. The V and J calls and the clone size are those of that table, but D and trimming were determined from the DNA. The sample includes about 220,000 clones, roughly nine tenths of them seen just once.

The sample comprised peripheral blood. This TCR derives from a man in his forties or fifties with acute or convalescent COVID-19. J is TRBJ2-7 and V is TRBV6-1; no definite D call. As DNA, the CDR3 is TGTGCCAGCAGTGAGTGGCCTTACTCCTACGAGCAGTACTTC. It yields the protein CASSEWPYSYEQYF.